The T cell receptor beta chain under discussion was sequenced for a study of blood T cell repertoires in COVID-19 (dated by TCRdb to about 2020). Regarding the complete study: The collaborator samples originated in the United States, Italy and Spain and spanned the acute and convalescent phases of COVID-19. The material from the prospective study consisted of cDNA or gDNA derived from T cells, B-cell-depleted T cells, or PBMCs. The dataset comprised deeply sampled blood TCRbeta repertoires from subjects exposed to, actively infected with, or recovered from COVID-19. The repertoires were made available in a free public database intended to serve as a resource for research on the immune response to SARS-CoV-2. The samples were drawn from the first 160 participants of the ongoing ImmuneRACE study and from more than 1,000 subjects provided by 6 global collaborators. Sample metadata almost always included a de-identified subject ID, COVID-19 status, age in years and sex. HLA class I and class II types, where available, came from metadata supplied by the sample provider rather than from assay-based typing. General study outcomes and caveats: How much clinical and demographic metadata was included differed by source and by participant, and the metadata was provided uncurated.

As to this clone: The target of this receptor is not known. Base qualities are missing; no much larger clone stands one base away.

The CDR3 sequence holds 16 residues, the cysteine and phenylalanine included. Left in the record is the CDR3 DNA by itself, 48 bases read in frame from the first base. V trim: 4 bases; J trim: 1 base; unmatched bases: 6. The germline V gene encodes CDR1 LNHDA and CDR2 SQIVND (reference sequence). One collaborating source in Seattle enrolled patients while the patients were actively infected and followed the patients over time throughout the course of disease. The collaborating institutions used their own protocols to collect whole blood in K2EDTA tubes. For TCRbeta analysis, collaborator samples were shipped as frozen whole blood, as isolated PBMCs, or as DNA extracted from either sample type. TCRbeta CDR3 regions were amplified from genomic DNA by means of the immunoSEQ Assay, a bias-controlled multiplex PCR. The authors processed their data as follows. The number of nucleated cells in each sample was estimated by amplification of reference gene primers within the assay. To quantify the absolute abundance of each unique TCRbeta CDR3 rearrangement, sequence reads were collapsed and filtered. Productive Simpson clonality was computed per sample as the square root of Simpson's diversity index over productive rearrangements. Drawn from immuneACCESS, this table holds only the in-frame rearrangements with V and J called that TCRdb kept. Clones are partly lost; checked studies trace under half to an unresolved V gene and leave the rest unexplained. The V and J calls and clone size are taken from that table; D and trimming were inferred from the DNA. The sample contains tens of thousands of clones, about 91% of them found a single time. The ten largest clonotypes hold 3.5% to 4% of the sample.

This receptor was identified in a man in his forties or fifties with COVID-19, enrolled during active disease. This sequence uses TRBV19 and TRBJ2-5, with TRBD1 matching 10 junction bases. Specimen: peripheral blood. The CDR3 is CASSKTGGAGQETQYF. The DNA sequence reads TGTGCCAGTAGTAAGACAGGGGGCGCGGGCCAAGAGACCCAGTACTTC.